The rows below give T cell receptor beta chains drawn from one sample of a study of blood T cell repertoires in COVID-19. This table comes from immunoSEQ multiplex PCR, and its TCRdb copy is limited to in-frame clones, with some not included. Found here are a few hundred thousand clones, approximately 86% of them singletons; the top ten hold around 0.78%. Sequenced material: peripheral blood. These receptors all stem from a young woman with acute or convalescent COVID-19. CDR3s include the opening cysteine and the closing phenylalanine or tryptophan. Each record gives: CDR3 protein, V gene, J gene.

CDR3: CASSPVGYTEAFF; V: TRBV9; J: TRBJ1-1
CDR3: CASSQGELAGGPVHYF; V: TRBV3-1/TRBV3-2; J: TRBJ2-3
CDR3: CASSLDSDLGDEQFF; V: TRBV5-4; J: TRBJ2-1
CDR3: CAWKTSGRGVDEQFF; V: TRBV30; J: TRBJ2-1
CDR3: CARSTGFNEAFF; V: TRBV30; J: TRBJ1-1
CDR3: CSVDPLMRVTEAFF; V: TRBV29-1; J: TRBJ1-1
CDR3: CATDEGTGGSYEQYF; V: TRBV14; J: TRBJ2-7
CDR3: CASSQEWPAGELFF; V: TRBV4-3; J: TRBJ2-2
CDR3: CAWRLTGAGEKLFF; V: TRBV30; J: TRBJ1-4
CDR3: CSVGRGNSYEQYF; V: TRBV29-1; J: TRBJ2-7
CDR3: CASSLSGSTDTQYF; V: TRBV11-3; J: TRBJ2-3
CDR3: CASSISPGTGTQPQHF; V: TRBV19; J: TRBJ1-5
CDR3: CASSGRTGGDGYTF; V: TRBV25-1; J: TRBJ1-2
CDR3: CASSLGVSGRSSYRDEQYF; V: TRBV7-6; J: TRBJ2-7
CDR3: CASSRSLEQYF; V: TRBV11-2; J: TRBJ2-7
CDR3: CASILTGARENIQYF; V: TRBV7-9; J: TRBJ2-4
CDR3: CASSLTNRGGMNEQYF; V: TRBV7-3; J: TRBJ2-7
CDR3: CASSQEGTSGVNTEAFF; V: TRBV4-3; J: TRBJ1-1
CDR3: CASSLAGRQGRYEQYF; V: TRBV7-8; J: TRBJ2-7
CDR3: CASSVTDSQETQYF; V: TRBV9; J: TRBJ2-5
CDR3: CASSPGRQVGETQYF; V: TRBV6-2/TRBV6-3; J: TRBJ2-5
CDR3: CAWTPGHPSSYEQYF; V: TRBV30; J: TRBJ2-7
CDR3: CASSPRTGIGETQYF; V: TRBV4-3; J: TRBJ2-5
CDR3: CASSLGGTSSDTGELFF; V: TRBV7-9; J: TRBJ2-2
CDR3: CASSVVSGQPQHF; V: TRBV9; J: TRBJ1-5
CDR3: CASSDLTGEQYF; V: TRBV19; J: TRBJ2-7
CDR3: CASSDETGGSTGELFF; V: TRBV25-1; J: TRBJ2-2
CDR3: CASSRDTRTLADTQYF; V: TRBV3-1/TRBV3-2; J: TRBJ2-3
CDR3: CASSIEAGIQNEQFF; V: TRBV19; J: TRBJ2-1
CDR3: CASDRDSGDTQYF; V: TRBV2; J: TRBJ2-3
CDR3: CASSSTGTYNEQYF; V: TRBV13; J: TRBJ2-7
CDR3: CASSQAAGRLYEQYF; V: TRBV14; J: TRBJ2-7
CDR3: CASSPKGGTGELFF; V: TRBV18; J: TRBJ2-2
CDR3: CASSETRQGGWYEQYF; V: TRBV25-1; J: TRBJ2-7
CDR3: CSVLTGTGGYGYTF; V: TRBV29-1; J: TRBJ1-2
CDR3: CASNFRATNEKLFF; V: TRBV2; J: TRBJ1-4
CDR3: CASSDRNQAGDTQYF; V: TRBV6-2/TRBV6-3; J: TRBJ2-3
CDR3: CASSPQVDHTIYF; V: TRBV4-2; J: TRBJ1-3
CDR3: CASSPPGTSGGNEQFF; V: TRBV18; J: TRBJ2-1
CDR3: CASSSRDRGNTIYF; V: TRBV3-1/TRBV3-2; J: TRBJ1-3
CDR3: CASSPKTGLTGTGGETQYF; V: TRBV18; J: TRBJ2-5
CDR3: CASSWTGGKEAFF; V: TRBV27; J: TRBJ1-1
CDR3: CASSPRRDRAEKLFF; V: TRBV18; J: TRBJ1-4
CDR3: CASRKTGVGTEAFF; V: TRBV2; J: TRBJ1-1
CDR3: CASRAGGMVTGNTIYF; V: TRBV28; J: TRBJ1-3
CDR3: CASSYSGRAGGRNQPQHF; V: TRBV6-2/TRBV6-3; J: TRBJ1-5